These 4 T cell receptor beta chains came from one sample sequenced in a study of blood T cell repertoires in COVID-19. The method was immunoSEQ multiplex PCR; TCRdb's version includes in-frame clones alone and lacks a portion of them. The sample has 130,000 to 150,000 clones; over 85% are singletons. The specimen was peripheral blood. The receptors stem from a human donor in a cohort sampled during active COVID-19.

V is TRBV11-2 and J is TRBJ1-2; 7 bases match TRBD1. The CDR3 loop spans 15 amino acids. CDR1 and CDR2 (germline): SGHAT, FQNNGV. Trimming removed 5 bases from V and 4 bases from J; junction bases left unmatched: 10. CDR3 loop: CASSPLLDRVYGYTF. DNA for the CDR3: TGTGCCAGCAGCCCTCTGCTCGACAGGGTCTATGGCTACACCTTC.

The V gene is TRBV18, the J gene TRBJ2-7, with D unresolved. V lost 4 bases and J lost 0, with 4 bases in between. Germline V lookup: CDR1 KGHSH, CDR2 LQKENI. The CDR3 covers 12 residues. The CDR3 reads CASSLISYEQYF. CDR3 DNA sequence: TGTGCCAGCTCACTTATCTCCTACGAGCAGTACTTC.

This rearrangement joins TRBV29-1 to TRBJ1-4; 11 nucleotides match TRBD1. This CDR3 region has 16 residues. From germline, CDR1 is SQVTM and CDR2 ANQGSEA. Unmatched junction bases numbered 8, after V lost 5 bases and J lost 3 bases. The CDR3 bases are TGCAGCGTTCCCGGGACAGGGGGTATGGCTAATGAAAAACTGTTTTTT. This gives the protein CSVPGTGGMANEKLFF.

The V call is TRBV5-1, the J call TRBJ2-7, with 10 positions matching TRBD2. The ends lost 2 bases at V and 3 bases at J; junction bases unmatched: 2. The V gene's germline CDR1 is SGHRS and CDR2 YFSETQ. This CDR3 comprises 14 residues. CDR3 sequence (DNA): TGCGCCAGCAGCTTAAGGACTAGCGGCTACGAGCAGTACTTC. Translating gives CASSLRTSGYEQYF.